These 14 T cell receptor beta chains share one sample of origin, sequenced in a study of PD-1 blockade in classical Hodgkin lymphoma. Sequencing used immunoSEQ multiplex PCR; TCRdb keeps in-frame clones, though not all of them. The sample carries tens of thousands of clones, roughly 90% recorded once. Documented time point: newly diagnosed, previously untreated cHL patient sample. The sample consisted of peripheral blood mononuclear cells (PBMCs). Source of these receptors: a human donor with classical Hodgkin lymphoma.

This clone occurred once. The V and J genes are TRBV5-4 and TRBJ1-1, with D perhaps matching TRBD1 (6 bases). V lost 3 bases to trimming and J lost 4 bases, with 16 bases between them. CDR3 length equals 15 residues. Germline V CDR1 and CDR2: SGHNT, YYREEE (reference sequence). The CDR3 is CASSYLQGGGTEAFF. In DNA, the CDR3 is TGTGCCAGCAGCTATCTACAGGGTGGGGGCACTGAAGCTTTCTTT.

CDR3 region: CASSLARTGGSLNYGYTF. CDR3 nucleotide sequence: TGTGCCAGCAGCTTGGCTCGTACAGGGGGCTCGTTGAACTATGGCTACACCTTC. This chain uses TRBV5-4 with TRBJ1-2, with 9 bases aligning to TRBD1. V lost 0 bases, J lost 2 bases, and 11 bases stayed unmatched. The CDR3 is 18 residues long. Germline V CDR1 and CDR2: SGHNT, YYREEE (reference sequence).

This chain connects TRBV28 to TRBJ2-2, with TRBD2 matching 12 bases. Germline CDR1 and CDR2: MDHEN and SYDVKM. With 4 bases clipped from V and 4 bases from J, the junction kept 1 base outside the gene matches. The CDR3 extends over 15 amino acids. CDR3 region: CASSWTSGITGELFF. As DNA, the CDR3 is TGTGCCAGCAGTTGGACTAGCGGGATCACCGGGGAGCTGTTTTTT.

CDR3 nucleotides: TGTGCCAGCAGGTTAGGGGTAACTAATGAAAAACTGTTTTTT. It yields the protein CASRLGVTNEKLFF. V gene TRBV28 combines with J gene TRBJ1-4; a weak D match, TRBD1 (5 bases). This CDR3 spans 14 amino acids. V was pared by 6 bases and J by 1 base, with 9 bases between. CDR1 is MDHEN, CDR2 SYDVKM, per germline.

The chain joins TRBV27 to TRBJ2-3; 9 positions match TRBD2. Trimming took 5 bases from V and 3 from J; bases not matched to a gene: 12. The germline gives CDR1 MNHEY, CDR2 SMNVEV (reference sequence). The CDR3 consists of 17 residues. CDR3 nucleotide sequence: TGTGCCAGCAGTCTTTTCTCCGGACTAGCGCTAACAGATACGCAGTATTTT. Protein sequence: CASSLFSGLALTDTQYF.

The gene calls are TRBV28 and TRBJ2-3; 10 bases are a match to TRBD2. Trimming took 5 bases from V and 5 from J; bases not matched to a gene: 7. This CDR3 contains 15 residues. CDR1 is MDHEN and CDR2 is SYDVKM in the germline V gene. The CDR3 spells CASSPRGLALDTQYF. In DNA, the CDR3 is TGTGCCAGCAGTCCAAGGGGACTAGCGTTAGATACGCAGTATTTT.

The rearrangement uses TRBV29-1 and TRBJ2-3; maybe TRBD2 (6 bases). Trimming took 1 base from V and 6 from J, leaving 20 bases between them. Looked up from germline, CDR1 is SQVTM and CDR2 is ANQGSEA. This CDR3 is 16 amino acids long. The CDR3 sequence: CSVEGIGGAHIDTQYF. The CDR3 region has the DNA TGCAGCGTTGAAGGCATCGGAGGGGCCCACATTGATACGCAGTATTTT.

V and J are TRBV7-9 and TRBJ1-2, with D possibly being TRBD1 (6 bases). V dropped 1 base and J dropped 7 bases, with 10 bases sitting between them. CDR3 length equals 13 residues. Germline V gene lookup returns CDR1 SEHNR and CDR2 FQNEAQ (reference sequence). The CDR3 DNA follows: TGTGCCAGCAGCTTAGATGGGGGGGCTGGCTACACCTTC. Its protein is CASSLDGGAGYTF. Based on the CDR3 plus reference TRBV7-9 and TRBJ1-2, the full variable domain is DTGVSQNPRHKITKRGQNVTFRCDPISEHNRLYWYRQTLGQGPEFLTYFQNEAQLEKSRLLSDRFSAERPKGSFSTLEIQRTEQGDSAMYLCASSLDGGAGYTFGSGTRLTVV.

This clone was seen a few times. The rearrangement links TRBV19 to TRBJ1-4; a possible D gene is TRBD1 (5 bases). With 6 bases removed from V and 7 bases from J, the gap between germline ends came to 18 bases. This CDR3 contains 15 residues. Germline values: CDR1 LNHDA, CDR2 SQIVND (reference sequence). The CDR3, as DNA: TGTGCCAGTAGGAGGACATTTGGTGTACGTGAAAAACTGTTTTTT. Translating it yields CASRRTFGVREKLFF.

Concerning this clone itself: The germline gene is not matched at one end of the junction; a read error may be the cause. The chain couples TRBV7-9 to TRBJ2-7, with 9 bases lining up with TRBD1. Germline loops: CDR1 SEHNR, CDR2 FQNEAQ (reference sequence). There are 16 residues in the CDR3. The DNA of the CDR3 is TGTGCCAGCAGCGTATCACGGACAGGGGTCTCCAACGAGCAGTACTTC. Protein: CASSVSRTGVSNEQYF.

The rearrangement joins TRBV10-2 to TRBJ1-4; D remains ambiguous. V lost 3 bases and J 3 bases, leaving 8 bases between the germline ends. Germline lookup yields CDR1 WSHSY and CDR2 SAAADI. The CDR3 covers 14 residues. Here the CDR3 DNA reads TGCGCCAGCAGTGAAAAAGGCTCTAATGAAAAACTGTTTTTT. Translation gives CASSEKGSNEKLFF.

Here the CDR3 reads CASRASSTDTQYF. CDR3 DNA sequence: TGTGCCAGCAGAGCTTCCAGCACAGATACGCAGTATTTT. This chain uses TRBV5-5 with TRBJ2-3; D not resolved. Germline-derived CDR1 and CDR2 are SGHKS and YYEKEE (reference sequence). Trimming shortened V by 5 bases and J by 0 bases, and 7 bases separated the two germline ends. CDR3 length: 13 residues.

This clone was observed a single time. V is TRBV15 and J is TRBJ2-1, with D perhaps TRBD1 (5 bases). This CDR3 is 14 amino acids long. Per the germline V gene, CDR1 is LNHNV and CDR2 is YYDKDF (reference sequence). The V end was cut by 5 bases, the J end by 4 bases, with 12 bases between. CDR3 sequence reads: CATSPQGFYNEQFF. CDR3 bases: TGTGCCACCAGCCCCCAGGGTTTTTACAATGAGCAGTTCTTC.

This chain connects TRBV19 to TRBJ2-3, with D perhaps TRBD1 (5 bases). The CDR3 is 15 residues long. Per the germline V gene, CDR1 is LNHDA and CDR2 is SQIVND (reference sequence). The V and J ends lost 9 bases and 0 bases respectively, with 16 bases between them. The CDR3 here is CASGRVDLSTDTQYF. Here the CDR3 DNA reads TGTGCCAGCGGCAGGGTGGACCTTAGCACAGATACGCAGTATTTT.